This is a list of T cell receptor beta chains from one sample in a study of T-cell memory formation after mild COVID-19. TCRdb redid the calling of the 5' RACE reads with MiXCR, one entry per CDR3 protein. The data hold roughly 150,000 distinct CDR3 sequences, with 10% to 15% observed a single time. Input material: PBMCs or a T cell subset sorted from them (not recorded which). The receptors were gathered from a man aged 18 to 29 who had mild COVID-19 (a few samples of this study predate the infection). Cell type and time point are not known. The CDR3 runs from the conserved cysteine through the conserved F or W. The D gene is left open where the match is weak. Size is stated for part of the rows, as once, few or many counts, or as a class when the clone is expanded.

clone_size,d_call,j_call,v_call,cdr3_nt,cdr3_aa
NA,NA,TRBJ2-5,TRBV5-1,TGCGCCAGCAGCTTCGTGACAGGACGGTACCAAGAGACCCAGTACTTC,CASSFVTGRYQETQYF
NA,NA,TRBJ1-1,TRBV12-3/TRBV12-4,TGTGCCAGCAGTTTTCGGGGAGGGACTGAAGCTTTCTTT,CASSFRGGTEAFF
few,TRBD1,TRBJ1-1,TRBV29-1,TGCAGCGTTGTCGTCCCGGGACAGGGCGCAGCTTTCTTT,CSVVVPGQGAAFF
NA,NA,TRBJ2-2,TRBV28,TGTGCCAGCAGCAAGACCACCGGGGAGCTGTTTTTT,CASSKTTGELFF
few,TRBD1,TRBJ1-2,TRBV12-3/TRBV12-4,TGTGCCAGCAGCCCGGGACAGGGTTTTTTCTATGGCTACACCTTC,CASSPGQGFFYGYTF
NA,TRBD1,TRBJ1-2,TRBV9,TGTGCCAGCAGCGCACAGGGGCAAGCATATGGCTACACCTTC,CASSAQGQAYGYTF
few,NA,TRBJ2-7,TRBV18,TGTGCCAGCTCACCACGCGGGGACACGAACTACGAGCAGTACTTC,CASSPRGDTNYEQYF
few,NA,TRBJ1-3,TRBV5-1,TGCGCCAGCAGCTTACGGGGCCGCGACTCTGGAAACACCATATATTTT,CASSLRGRDSGNTIYF
many,NA,TRBJ2-7,TRBV6-2/TRBV6-3,TGTGCCAGCAGTCCAACCCCCGGGGGCCTCTACGAGCAGTACTTC,CASSPTPGGLYEQYF
NA,NA,TRBJ1-1,TRBV5-1,TGCGCCAGCAGCTCTCCCACGGGGATCATGAACACTGAAGCTTTCTTT,CASSSPTGIMNTEAFF
NA,NA,TRBJ2-7,TRBV11-2,TGTGCCAGCAGCTTATCCTCCGGGACAGGAGACTTGGGGGGGGCCTACGAGCAGTACTTC,CASSLSSGTGDLGGAYEQYF
NA,NA,TRBJ1-3,TRBV25-1,TGTGCCAGCACTCGGGACTTCGGGCCGAACACCATATATTTT,CASTRDFGPNTIYF
NA,NA,TRBJ2-6,TRBV7-2,TGTGCCAGCAGCTTAGCGTGGAGACGGCCCTCTGGGGCCAACGTCCTGACTTTC,CASSLAWRRPSGANVLTF
NA,NA,TRBJ2-2,TRBV9,TGTGCCAGCAATCAACACCCGAACACCGGGGAGCTGTTTTTT,CASNQHPNTGELFF
few,TRBD1,TRBJ1-2,TRBV5-6,TGTGCCAGCACCATAAAACCGACAGGGGGCTATGGCTACACCTTC,CASTIKPTGGYGYTF
many,TRBD2,TRBJ2-3,TRBV5-1,TGCGCCAGCAGCCCCGGGACTAGCGGGGGGTCCACAGATACGCAGTATTTT,CASSPGTSGGSTDTQYF
NA,NA,TRBJ2-5,TRBV20-1,TGCAGTGCTAGGGAGGTAGGGGCTCTGGAGACCCAGTACTTC,CSAREVGALETQYF
NA,NA,TRBJ1-6,TRBV18,TGTGCCAGCTCACAGGCCACGAATAATTCACCCCTCCACTTT,CASSQATNNSPLHF
many,TRBD1,TRBJ1-1,TRBV5-1,TGCGCCAGCAGCTTGGGGACAGGATGGAACACTGAAGCTTTCTTT,CASSLGTGWNTEAFF
few,TRBD1,TRBJ1-1,TRBV6-5,TGTGCCAGCAGACAGGGACAGACGGGCACTGAAGCTTTCTTT,CASRQGQTGTEAFF
few,NA,TRBJ1-2,TRBV20-1,TGCAGTGCTATAATACCAGGCGCCCATGATGGCTACACCTTC,CSAIIPGAHDGYTF
few,TRBD1,TRBJ1-1,TRBV5-4,TGTGCCAGCAGCCGCCGGGACAGTGGGAGCACTGAAGCTTTCTTT,CASSRRDSGSTEAFF
few,TRBD1,TRBJ1-6,TRBV5-6,TGTGCCAGCAGCTGGGAGGGGGCGCAATCACCCCTCCACTTT,CASSWEGAQSPLHF
many,NA,TRBJ1-6,TRBV20-1,TGCAGTGCTAGAGATCCAAGGGCAGGGAGTTCACCCCTCCACTTT,CSARDPRAGSSPLHF
NA,TRBD2,TRBJ2-5,TRBV10-3,TGTGCCATCAGTGGGGGACTAGGGGAGACCCAGTACTTC,CAISGGLGETQYF
NA,TRBD2,TRBJ2-1,TRBV7-9,TGTGCCAGCAGCCCCCAGGGACTAGCGAGTAATGAGCAGTTCTTC,CASSPQGLASNEQFF
few,TRBD1,TRBJ1-4,TRBV5-5,TGTGCCAGCAGCTTCGGGACAGTCAATGAAAAACTGTTTTTT,CASSFGTVNEKLFF
few,TRBD2,TRBJ2-1,TRBV6-5,TGTGCCAGCAGTTACTTCGTGGTCGGCCGGGAGGGGCAGTTCTTC,CASSYFVVGREGQFF
NA,NA,TRBJ2-3,TRBV6-6,TGTGCCACCTCCCCCCGGGAGAGCACAGATACGCAGTATTTT,CATSPRESTDTQYF
NA,NA,TRBJ2-7,TRBV9,TGTGCCAGCAGCGTACAAACAGGCGAGCAGTACTTC,CASSVQTGEQYF
many,NA,TRBJ2-1,TRBV28,TGTGCCAGCAGTTTAGTCGGCTACAATGAGCAGTTCTTC,CASSLVGYNEQFF
few,TRBD2,TRBJ2-3,TRBV5-1,TGCGCCAGCAGCTTCGCCCCGGCCGGGACTAGCGGGGGGGGAGAAGATACGCAGTATTTT,CASSFAPAGTSGGGEDTQYF
few,TRBD2,TRBJ2-7,TRBV3-1,TGTGCCAGCCGACTAGCGGGGACCTACGAGCAGTACTTC,CASRLAGTYEQYF
NA,TRBD2,TRBJ2-5,TRBV7-7,TGTGCCAGCAGCGTAGGACTAGCGGGGGGCCGGGAGACCCAGTACTTC,CASSVGLAGGRETQYF
few,NA,TRBJ1-3,TRBV4-3,TGCGCCAGCAGCCAAGATTTCGCCCTTGGGGTAGGAAACACCATATATTTT,CASSQDFALGVGNTIYF
NA,TRBD1,TRBJ2-5,TRBV6-6,TGTGCCAGCAGTTACTCGGCGACAGGGAAGTGGGAGACCCAGTACTTC,CASSYSATGKWETQYF
few,NA,TRBJ2-3,TRBV20-1,TGCAGTGCTAGAGTTGGTCCCGATACGCAGTATTTT,CSARVGPDTQYF
few,TRBD1,TRBJ1-5,TRBV12-3/TRBV12-4,TGTGCCAGCAGTTTAAGTGCAGGGGGTCAGCCCCAGCATTTT,CASSLSAGGQPQHF
many,TRBD1,TRBJ1-2,TRBV27,TGTGCCAGCAGCCTCGGACAGGGCAGGGGCTACACCTTC,CASSLGQGRGYTF
few,TRBD1,TRBJ1-5,TRBV29-1,TGCAGCGTCGGGGACAGGGGGAATCAGCCCCAGCATTTT,CSVGDRGNQPQHF
NA,NA,TRBJ2-3,TRBV5-6,TGTGCCAGCAGCTTGGAAAGGGGAGATACGCAGTATTTT,CASSLERGDTQYF
NA,NA,TRBJ2-1,TRBV4-1,TGCGCCAGCAGCCAAGAAACTAGATCCAGTGAGCAGTTCTTC,CASSQETRSSEQFF
few,TRBD1,TRBJ2-3,TRBV24-1,TGTGCCACCAGTGATCTGACAGGGCTCACAGATACGCAGTATTTT,CATSDLTGLTDTQYF
few,NA,TRBJ2-4,TRBV7-2,TGTGCCAGCAGCTTAGAAGCCGGTAAAAACATTCAGTACTTC,CASSLEAGKNIQYF
NA,NA,TRBJ1-4,TRBV29-1,TGCAGCGTTCGTCGTGGGCTCAATGAAAAACTGTTTTTT,CSVRRGLNEKLFF